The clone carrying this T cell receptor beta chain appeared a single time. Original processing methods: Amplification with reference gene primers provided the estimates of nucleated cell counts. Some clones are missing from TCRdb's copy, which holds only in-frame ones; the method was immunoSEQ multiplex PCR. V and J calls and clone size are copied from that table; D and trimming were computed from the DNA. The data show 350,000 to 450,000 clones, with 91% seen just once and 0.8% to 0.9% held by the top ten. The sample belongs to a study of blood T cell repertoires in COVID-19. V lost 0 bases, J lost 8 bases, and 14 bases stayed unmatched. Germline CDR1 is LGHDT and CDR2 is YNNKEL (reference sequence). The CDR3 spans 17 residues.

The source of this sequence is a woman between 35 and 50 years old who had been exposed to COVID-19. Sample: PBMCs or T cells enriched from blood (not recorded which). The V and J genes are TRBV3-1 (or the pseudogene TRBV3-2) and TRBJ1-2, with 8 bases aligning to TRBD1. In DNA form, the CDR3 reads TGTGCCAGCAGCCAAGATGGGTTTCGGCAGGGGGCGAAAGGCTACACCTTC. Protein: CASSQDGFRQGAKGYTF.